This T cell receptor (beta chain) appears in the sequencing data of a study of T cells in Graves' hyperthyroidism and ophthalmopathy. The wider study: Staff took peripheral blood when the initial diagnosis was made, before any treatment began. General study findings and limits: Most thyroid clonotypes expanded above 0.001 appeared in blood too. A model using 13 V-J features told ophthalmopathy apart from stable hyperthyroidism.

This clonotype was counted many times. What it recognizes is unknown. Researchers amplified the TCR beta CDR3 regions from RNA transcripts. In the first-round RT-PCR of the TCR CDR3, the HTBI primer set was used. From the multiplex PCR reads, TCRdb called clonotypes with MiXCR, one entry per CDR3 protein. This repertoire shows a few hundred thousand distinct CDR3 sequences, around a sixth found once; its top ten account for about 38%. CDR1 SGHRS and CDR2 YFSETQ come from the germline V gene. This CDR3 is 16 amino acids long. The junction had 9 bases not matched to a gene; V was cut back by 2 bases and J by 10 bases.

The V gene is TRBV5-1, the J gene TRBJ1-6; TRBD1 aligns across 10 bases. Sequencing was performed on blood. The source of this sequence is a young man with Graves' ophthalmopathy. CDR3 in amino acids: CASSFGRQGARSPLHF. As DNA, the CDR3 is TGCGCCAGCAGCTTTGGGCGACAGGGGGCTCGGTCACCCCTCCACTTT. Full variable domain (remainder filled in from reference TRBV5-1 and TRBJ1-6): KAGVTQTPRYLIKTRGQQVTLSCSPISGHRSVSWYQQTPGQGLQFLFEYFSETQRNKGNFPGRFSGRQFSNSRSEMNVSTLELGDSALYLCASSFGRQGARSPLHFGNGTRLTVT.